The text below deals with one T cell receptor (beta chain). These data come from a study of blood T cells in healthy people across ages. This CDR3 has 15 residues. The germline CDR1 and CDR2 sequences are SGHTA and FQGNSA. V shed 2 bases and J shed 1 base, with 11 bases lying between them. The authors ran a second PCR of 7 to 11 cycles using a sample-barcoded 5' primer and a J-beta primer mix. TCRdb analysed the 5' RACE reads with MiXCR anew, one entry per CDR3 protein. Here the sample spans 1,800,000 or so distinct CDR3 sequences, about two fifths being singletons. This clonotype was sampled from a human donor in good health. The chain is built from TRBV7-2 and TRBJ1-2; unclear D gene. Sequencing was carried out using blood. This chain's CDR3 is CASSLSGAVNYGYTF. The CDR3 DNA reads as TGTGCCAGCAGCTTAAGTGGAGCAGTTAACTATGGCTACACCTTC.